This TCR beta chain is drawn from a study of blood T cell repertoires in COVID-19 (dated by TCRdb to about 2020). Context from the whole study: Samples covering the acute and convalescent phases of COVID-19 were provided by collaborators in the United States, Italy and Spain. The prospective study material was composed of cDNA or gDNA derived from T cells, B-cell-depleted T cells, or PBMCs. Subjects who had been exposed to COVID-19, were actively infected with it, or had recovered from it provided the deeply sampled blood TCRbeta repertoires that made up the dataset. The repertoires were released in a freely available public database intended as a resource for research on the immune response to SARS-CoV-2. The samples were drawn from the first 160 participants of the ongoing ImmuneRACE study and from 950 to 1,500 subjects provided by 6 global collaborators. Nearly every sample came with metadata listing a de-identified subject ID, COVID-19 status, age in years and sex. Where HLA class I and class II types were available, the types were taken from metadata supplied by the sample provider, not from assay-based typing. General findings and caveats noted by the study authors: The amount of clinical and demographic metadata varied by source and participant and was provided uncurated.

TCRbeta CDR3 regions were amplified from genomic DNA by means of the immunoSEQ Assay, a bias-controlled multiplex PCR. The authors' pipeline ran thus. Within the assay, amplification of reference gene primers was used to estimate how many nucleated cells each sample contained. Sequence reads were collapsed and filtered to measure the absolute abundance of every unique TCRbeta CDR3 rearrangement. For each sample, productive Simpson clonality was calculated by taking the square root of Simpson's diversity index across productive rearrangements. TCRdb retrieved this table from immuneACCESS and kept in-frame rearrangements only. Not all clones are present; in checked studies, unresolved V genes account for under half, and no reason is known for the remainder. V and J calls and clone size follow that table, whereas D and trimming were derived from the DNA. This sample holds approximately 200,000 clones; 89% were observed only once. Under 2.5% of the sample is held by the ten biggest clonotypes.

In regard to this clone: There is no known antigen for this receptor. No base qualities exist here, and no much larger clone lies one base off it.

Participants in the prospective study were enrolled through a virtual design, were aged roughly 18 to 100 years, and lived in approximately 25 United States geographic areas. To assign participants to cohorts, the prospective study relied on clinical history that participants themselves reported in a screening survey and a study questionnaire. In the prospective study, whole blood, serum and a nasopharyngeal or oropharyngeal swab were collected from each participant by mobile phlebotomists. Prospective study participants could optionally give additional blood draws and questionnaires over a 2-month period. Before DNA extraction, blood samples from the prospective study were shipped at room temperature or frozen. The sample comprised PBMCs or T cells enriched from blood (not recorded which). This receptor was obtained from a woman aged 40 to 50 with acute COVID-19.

The nucleotide sequence reads TGTGCCAGCAGCTTGGAGGGGGTCGGTGTGAATGAGCAGTTCTTC. This gives the protein CASSLEGVGVNEQFF. The V gene is TRBV5-4 and the J gene is TRBJ2-1; TRBD1 is possibly the D segment (6 matching bases). Its CDR3 holds 15 amino acids, cysteine through phenylalanine. Solely the CDR3 DNA is kept, with 45 bases framed from the first base. The germline V gene (reference sequence) yields SGHNT for CDR1 and YYREEE for CDR2. Deletion took 0 bases off V and 7 bases off J, with a span of 14 bases between the germline ends. Reference TRBV5-4 and TRBJ2-1 proteins supply the regions before and after the CDR3; the full variable domain is: ETGVTQSPTHLIKTRGQQVTLRCSSQSGHNTVSWYQQALGQGPQFIFQYYREEENGRGNFPPRFSGLQFPNYSSELNVNALELDDSALYLCASSLEGVGVNEQFFGPGTRLTVL.